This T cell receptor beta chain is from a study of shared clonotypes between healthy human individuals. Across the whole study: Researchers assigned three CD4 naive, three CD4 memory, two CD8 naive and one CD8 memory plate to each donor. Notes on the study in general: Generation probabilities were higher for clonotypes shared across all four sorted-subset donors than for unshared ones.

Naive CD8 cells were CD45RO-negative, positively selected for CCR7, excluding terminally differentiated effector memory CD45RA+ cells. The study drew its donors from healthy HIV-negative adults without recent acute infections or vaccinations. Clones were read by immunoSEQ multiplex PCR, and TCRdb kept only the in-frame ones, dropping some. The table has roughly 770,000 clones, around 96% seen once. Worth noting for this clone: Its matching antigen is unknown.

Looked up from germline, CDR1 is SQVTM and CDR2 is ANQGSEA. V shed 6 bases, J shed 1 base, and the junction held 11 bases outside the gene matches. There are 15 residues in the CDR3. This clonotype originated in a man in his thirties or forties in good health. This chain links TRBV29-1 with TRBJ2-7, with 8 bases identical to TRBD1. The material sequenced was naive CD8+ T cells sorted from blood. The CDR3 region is CSVSPRGRGSYEQYF. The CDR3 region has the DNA TGCAGCGTCTCCCCCAGGGGGCGCGGATCCTACGAGCAGTACTTC.